These T cell receptor beta chains were read from a single sample in a study of T cells in localized non-small cell lung cancer. Profiled with immunoSEQ multiplex PCR; TCRdb holds only in-frame clones, not every one. Here the sample spans thousands of clones, around 30% being singletons. Sequencing was performed on lung tumor tissue, taken before any cancer treatment. The receptors originated from an older female donor with stage II squamous cell lung carcinoma. Each CDR3 is given with its conserved first and last residue. The D gene is left open where the match is weak. Size values are once, few and many counts, or a class for expanded clones, and some rows have none.

TRBV6-8	few	TRBD1	TRBJ1-2	CASPAWGGGNYGYTF	TGTGCCAGCCCAGCCTGGGGAGGGGGCAACTATGGCTACACCTTC
TRBV18	-	-	TRBJ2-7	CASSPQGSEQYF	TGTGCCAGCTCACCACAGGGGTCCGAGCAGTACTTC
TRBV11-3	medium-sized	TRBD1	TRBJ2-7	CASSLLGQGTYEQYF	TGTGCCAGCAGCTTGCTGGGACAGGGTACCTACGAGCAGTACTTC
TRBV19	few	-	TRBJ1-6	CASKGMSNSPLHF	TGTGCCAGTAAAGGGATGAGCAATTCACCCCTCCACTTT
TRBV30	-	-	TRBJ2-4	CAWSVPSGGFGAAKNIQYF	TGTGCCTGGAGTGTACCCTCAGGGGGGTTTGGCGCTGCCAAAAACATTCAGTACTTC
TRBV19	few	-	TRBJ1-1	CASSMIQMNTEAFF	TGTGCCAGTAGTATGATTCAGATGAACACTGAAGCTTTCTTT
TRBV28	few	-	TRBJ1-6	CAGMDSHSPLHF	TGTGCGGGCATGGACAGTCATTCACCCCTCCACTTT
TRBV6-8	few	TRBD1	TRBJ1-2	CASSVATGGQNYGYTF	TGTGCCAGCAGTGTTGCCACTGGGGGACAGAACTATGGCTACACCTTC
TRBV19	few	TRBD1	TRBJ1-3	CASTQGAGNTIYF	TGTGCCAGTACTCAGGGGGCTGGAAACACCATATATTTT
TRBV11-3	few	TRBD2	TRBJ2-3	CASSLAGLRDTQYF	TGTGCCAGCAGCTTGGCGGGACTACGAGATACGCAGTATTTT
TRBV6-8	-	TRBD1	TRBJ2-7	CASTGDSYSYEQYF	TGTGCCAGCACCGGGGACAGCTACTCCTACGAGCAGTACTTC
TRBV11-3	few	-	TRBJ1-2	CASSFEWGQRDGYTF	TGTGCCAGCAGCTTTGAATGGGGTCAACGGGATGGCTACACCTTC
TRBV5-1	once	TRBD1	TRBJ1-1	CASSPQGAGTEAFF	TGCGCCAGCAGCCCCCAGGGGGCTGGAACTGAAGCTTTCTTT
TRBV6-8	few	-	TRBJ1-5	CASSSSAGQPQHF	TGTGCCAGCAGTTCCTCGGCGGGCCAGCCCCAGCATTTT
TRBV6-8	-	-	TRBJ2-7	CASSYGLWYEQYF	TGTGCCAGCAGTTACGGGCTATGGTACGAGCAGTACTTC
TRBV6-8	-	TRBD1	TRBJ2-7	CASSSIGQGKISYEQYF	TGTGCCAGCAGTTCAATCGGACAGGGTAAGATCTCCTACGAGCAGTACTTC
TRBV28	few	-	TRBJ2-1	CASMIAGLYNEQFF	TGTGCCAGCATGATTGCGGGGCTCTACAATGAGCAGTTCTTC
TRBV11-3	medium-sized	TRBD1	TRBJ1-2	CASSQGTETGGYTF	TGTGCCAGCAGCCAAGGGACAGAGACTGGGGGCTACACCTTC
TRBV14	-	-	TRBJ2-7	CASSQGVFREQYF	TGTGCCAGCAGCCAAGGGGTTTTTCGAGAGCAGTACTTC
TRBV11-3	-	TRBD1	TRBJ1-2	CASSPQGADYGYTF	TGTGCCAGCAGCCCACAGGGGGCGGACTATGGCTACACCTTC
TRBV7-4	few	-	TRBJ1-3	CASTRAGEIYGNTIYF	TGTGCCAGCACTCGAGCAGGGGAGATATATGGAAACACCATATATTTT
TRBV6-4	few	-	TRBJ1-5	CASSDTGRDQPQHF	TGTGCCAGCAGTGATACAGGGCGAGATCAGCCCCAGCATTTT
TRBV7-6	-	TRBD1	TRBJ1-2	CASHTGEDRGDYGYTF	TGTGCCAGCCACACCGGCGAGGACAGGGGCGACTATGGCTACACCTTC
TRBV19	-	-	TRBJ2-3	CASRLTGVDTQYF	TGTGCCAGTAGATTAACAGGAGTGGATACGCAGTATTTT
TRBV5-4	-	-	TRBJ1-1	CASNKLGNTEAFF	TGTGCCAGCAACAAATTGGGGAACACTGAAGCTTTCTTT
TRBV13	few	TRBD1	TRBJ2-5	CASSPDRGETQYF	TGTGCCAGCAGCCCCGACAGGGGTGAGACCCAGTACTTC
TRBV6-8	few	TRBD2	TRBJ2-1	CASSYSLAGGPRNEQFF	TGTGCCAGCAGTTACTCGCTAGCGGGGGGGCCTAGAAATGAGCAGTTCTTC
TRBV19	-	-	TRBJ1-1	CASSIRSGASWPNTEAFF	TGTGCCAGTAGTATTAGGTCCGGGGCCTCCTGGCCGAACACTGAAGCTTTCTTT
TRBV29-1	-	-	TRBJ2-1	CSVSGHAVYNEQFF	TGCAGCGTTTCAGGACACGCCGTCTACAATGAGCAGTTCTTC
TRBV27	-	TRBD2	TRBJ2-3	CASSWSGGGTDTQYF	TGTGCCAGCAGTTGGAGCGGGGGAGGCACAGATACGCAGTATTTT
TRBV30	few	TRBD1	TRBJ1-2	CAWRDRSYGYTF	TGTGCCTGGAGGGACAGGTCCTATGGCTACACCTTC
TRBV4-1	-	TRBD2	TRBJ2-7	CASSQLVTSGPLDIYEQYF	TGCGCCAGCAGCCAATTAGTAACTAGCGGTCCGCTCGATATCTACGAGCAGTACTTC
TRBV18	medium-sized	-	TRBJ1-4	CASSLDLGEKLFF	TGTGCCAGCTCACTGGACCTGGGTGAAAAACTGTTTTTT
TRBV7-2	few	TRBD1	TRBJ1-1	CASSLWTGSEAFF	TGTGCCAGCAGCCTGTGGACAGGGAGCGAAGCTTTCTTT
TRBV6-8	few	-	TRBJ1-1	CASRWDTENTEAFF	TGTGCCAGCAGGTGGGACACAGAGAACACTGAAGCTTTCTTT
TRBV19	-	-	TRBJ1-2	CASRERGSNYGYTF	TGTGCCAGTAGGGAGCGGGGCTCTAACTATGGCTACACCTTC
TRBV11-3	large	-	TRBJ1-1	CASSLEGGARNTEAFF	TGTGCCAGCAGCTTAGAGGGGGGGGCGAGGAACACTGAAGCTTTCTTT
TRBV9	medium-sized	-	TRBJ2-7	CASSVGWVAYEQYF	TGTGCCAGCAGCGTAGGGTGGGTGGCCTACGAGCAGTACTTC
TRBV15	-	TRBD1	TRBJ2-7	CATSRDSRTGSYEQYF	TGTGCCACCAGCAGAGATTCCCGGACAGGGTCCTACGAGCAGTACTTC
TRBV28	large	TRBD2	TRBJ2-7	CASSLNSGGYEQYF	TGTGCCAGCAGTTTAAATAGCGGGGGCTACGAGCAGTACTTC
TRBV5-1	-	-	TRBJ2-1	CASSLVVGGDNEQFF	TGCGCCAGCAGCTTGGTAGTGGGCGGGGACAATGAGCAGTTCTTC
TRBV23-1	-	-	TRBJ2-3	CASSNRTDFSTDTQYF	TGCGCCAGCAGTAATCGGACGGACTTTAGCACAGATACGCAGTATTTT
TRBV11-3	-	TRBD1	TRBJ1-1	CASSRGQGLYEAFF	TGTGCCAGCAGCCGGGGACAGGGCTTATATGAAGCTTTCTTT
TRBV6-7	-	-	TRBJ2-7	CATSDGREQYF	TGTGCCACCAGTGATGGGCGCGAGCAGTACTTC
TRBV30	-	-	TRBJ2-1	CAWSSGSRPHEQFF	TGTGCCTGGAGTTCAGGGAGTCGCCCCCATGAGCAGTTCTTC
TRBV6-8	few	TRBD2	TRBJ2-7	CASSYKAGGHYEQYF	TGTGCCAGCAGTTATAAAGCGGGGGGCCACTACGAGCAGTACTTC
TRBV11-3	few	-	TRBJ1-2	CASTLDGVSYGYTF	TGTGCCAGCACTCTTGACGGGGTGAGCTATGGCTACACCTTC